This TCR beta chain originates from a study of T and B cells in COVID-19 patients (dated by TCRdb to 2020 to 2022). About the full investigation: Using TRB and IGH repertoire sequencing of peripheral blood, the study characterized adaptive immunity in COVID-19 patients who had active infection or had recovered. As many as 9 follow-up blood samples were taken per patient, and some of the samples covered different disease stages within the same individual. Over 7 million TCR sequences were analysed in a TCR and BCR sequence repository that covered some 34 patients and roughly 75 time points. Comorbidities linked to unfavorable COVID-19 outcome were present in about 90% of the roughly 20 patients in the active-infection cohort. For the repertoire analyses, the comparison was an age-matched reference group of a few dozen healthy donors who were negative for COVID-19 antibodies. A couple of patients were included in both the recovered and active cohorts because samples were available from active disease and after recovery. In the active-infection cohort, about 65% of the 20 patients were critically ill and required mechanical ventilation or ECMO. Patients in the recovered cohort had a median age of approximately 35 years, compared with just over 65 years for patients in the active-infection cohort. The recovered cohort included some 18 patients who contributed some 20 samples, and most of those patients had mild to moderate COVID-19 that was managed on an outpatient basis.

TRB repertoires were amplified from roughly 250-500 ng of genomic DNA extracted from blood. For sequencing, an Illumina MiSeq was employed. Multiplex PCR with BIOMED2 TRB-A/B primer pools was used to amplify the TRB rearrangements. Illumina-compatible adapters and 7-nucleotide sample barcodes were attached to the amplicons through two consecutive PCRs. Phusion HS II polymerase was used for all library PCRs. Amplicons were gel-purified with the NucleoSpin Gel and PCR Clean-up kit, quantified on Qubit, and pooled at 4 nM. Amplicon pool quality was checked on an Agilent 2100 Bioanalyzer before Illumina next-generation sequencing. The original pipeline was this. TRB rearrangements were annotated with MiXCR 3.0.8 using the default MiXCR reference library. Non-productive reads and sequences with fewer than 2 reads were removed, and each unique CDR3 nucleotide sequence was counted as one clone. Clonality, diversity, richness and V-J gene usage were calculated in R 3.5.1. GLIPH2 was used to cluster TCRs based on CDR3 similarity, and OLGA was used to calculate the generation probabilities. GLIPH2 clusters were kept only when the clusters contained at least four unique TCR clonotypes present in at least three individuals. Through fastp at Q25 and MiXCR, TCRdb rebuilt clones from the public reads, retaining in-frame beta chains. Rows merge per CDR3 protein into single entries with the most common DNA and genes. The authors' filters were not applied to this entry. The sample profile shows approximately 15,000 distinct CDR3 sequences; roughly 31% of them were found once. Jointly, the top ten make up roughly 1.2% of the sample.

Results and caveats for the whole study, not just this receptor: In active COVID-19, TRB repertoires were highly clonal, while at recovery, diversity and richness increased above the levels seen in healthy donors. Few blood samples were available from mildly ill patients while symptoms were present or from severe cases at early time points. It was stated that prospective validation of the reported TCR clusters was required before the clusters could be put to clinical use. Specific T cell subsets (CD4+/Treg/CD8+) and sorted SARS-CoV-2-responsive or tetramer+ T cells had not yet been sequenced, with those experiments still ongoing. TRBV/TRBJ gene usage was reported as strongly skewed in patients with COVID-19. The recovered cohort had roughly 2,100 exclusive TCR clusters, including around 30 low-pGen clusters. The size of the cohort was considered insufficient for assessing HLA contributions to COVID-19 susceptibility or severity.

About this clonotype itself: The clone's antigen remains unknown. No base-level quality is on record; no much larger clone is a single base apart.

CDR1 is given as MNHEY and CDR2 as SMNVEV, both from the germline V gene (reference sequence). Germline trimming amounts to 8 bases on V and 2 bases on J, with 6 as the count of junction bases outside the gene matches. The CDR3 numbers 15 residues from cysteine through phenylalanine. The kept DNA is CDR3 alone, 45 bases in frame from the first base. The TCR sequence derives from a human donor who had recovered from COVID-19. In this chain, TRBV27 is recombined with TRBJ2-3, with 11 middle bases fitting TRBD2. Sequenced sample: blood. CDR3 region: CASGRLAGITDTQYF. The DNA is TGTGCCAGCGGCAGACTAGCGGGGATCACAGATACGCAGTATTTT.